The clone carrying this T cell receptor beta chain has only a few counts. Its cognate antigen is unknown. Post-sort purity exceeded 98% for all sorted populations. The data belong to a study of beta chain features in type 1 diabetes. The sequenced template was cDNA made from the entire isolated RNA. Produced via immunoSEQ multiplex PCR; TCRdb's table is partial and in-frame only. The data contain some 330,000 clones, around an eighth of them singletons. Trimming removed 6 bases at V and 0 bases at J, with 13 bases between. The CDR3 is 15 residues long. Germline values: CDR1 MRHNA, CDR2 SNTAGT. Findings of the study overall: Moderately but significantly shorter TCRB CDR3s were found in Type 1 diabetes patients in all four CD4+ subsets. With patients and controls alike, PCR might favor shorter templates to an equal degree. In type 1 diabetes patients, VDJ junctions had fewer insertions; deletions at these junctions were more frequent. Researchers reported that naive, central memory and Treg TCRB repertoires appeared more similar in patients than in healthy donors.

Sequencing was carried out using naive CD4+ T cells from blood. The TCR was taken from a young woman with type 1 diabetes. The chain links TRBV6-4 to TRBJ2-3; D may be TRBD2 (6 bases). CDR3 nucleotide sequence: TGTGCCAGCAGGGATAGCGGCTCTAGCACAGATACGCAGTATTTT. Protein sequence: CASRDSGSSTDTQYF.